Detailed here is one T cell receptor beta chain. This clonotype showed up many times. Its antigen is unknown. Base qualities are not provided; no much larger clone lies one nucleotide away. Set within a cohort of healthcare workers in London, UK, this nested case-control study involved weekly PCR testing of nasopharyngeal swabs along with blood sampling. Healthcare workers were recruited during the week of the UK lockdown, between 23 and 31 March 2020, and followed weekly for up to about 15 weeks. The data belong to a study of early T cells in non-severe SARS-CoV-2 infection (dated by TCRdb to about 2021). For the wider study: Because TCR sequencing was done on bulk RNA from unsorted whole blood, the alpha and beta chains could not be paired.

Library generation was performed with 5' RACE. TCRdb lists the instrument as NextSeq 500. To correct for sequencing error and PCR bias, the TCR library protocol tagged individual cDNA molecules with unique molecular identifiers. Both TCR alpha and beta chains were sequenced, and tight co-correlation was observed between alpha and beta sequence abundances in each sample. The paper's processing steps were these. V gene, J gene and CDR3 annotation of TCR sequences was performed with Decombinator V4. Expanded TCRs were defined as changing significantly between any two time points under a Poisson model with p below 0.0001. TCR abundances were normalised to the total number of TCRs sequenced in each sample and reported as counts per million. TRAV1-2 paired with TRAJ12, TRAJ20 or TRAJ33 defined MAIT TCRs, while TRAV10 paired with TRAJ18 defined iNKT TCRs. VDJdb, accessed 1 November 2021, was searched for CMV, EBV and SARS-CoV-2 annotated TCRs, excluding TCRs annotated for multiple antigens. TCRdb trimmed public reads at Q25 via fastp, called clones via MiXCR and kept in-frame beta chains. Rows are unified per CDR3 protein, each entry keeping the most common DNA and genes. It is TCRdb's table, rather than the study itself, that gives the V and J calls and clone size. For this sample the table gives 40,000 to 65,000 distinct CDR3 sequences, of which around 8% were detected only once. Around a tenth of the sample is taken by the ten largest.

Study-wide findings and limitations: Matching against VDJdb was skewed toward anti-spike CD8 responses, likely underestimated virus-specific expansions, and missed private and CD4 specificities.

From its cysteine to its phenylalanine, the CDR3 spans 15 amino acids. CDR3 DNA only is kept here, 45 bases in frame from base 1. V loses 2 bases of germline sequence and J loses 4 bases, and the interval between the two ends is 14 bases. Sequencing was done on a sample of whole blood. Here the chain combines TRBV12-3 or TRBV12-4 and TRBJ1-2, with TRBD1 tentatively as D gene (5 bases match). This TCR came from an adult who was a healthcare worker with PCR-confirmed SARS-CoV-2 infection or an uninfected control (not recorded which). The DNA sequence is TGTGCCAGCAGTTTACGTGTCGTGAGGGGCTATGGCTACACCTTC. It is translated as CASSLRVVRGYGYTF.